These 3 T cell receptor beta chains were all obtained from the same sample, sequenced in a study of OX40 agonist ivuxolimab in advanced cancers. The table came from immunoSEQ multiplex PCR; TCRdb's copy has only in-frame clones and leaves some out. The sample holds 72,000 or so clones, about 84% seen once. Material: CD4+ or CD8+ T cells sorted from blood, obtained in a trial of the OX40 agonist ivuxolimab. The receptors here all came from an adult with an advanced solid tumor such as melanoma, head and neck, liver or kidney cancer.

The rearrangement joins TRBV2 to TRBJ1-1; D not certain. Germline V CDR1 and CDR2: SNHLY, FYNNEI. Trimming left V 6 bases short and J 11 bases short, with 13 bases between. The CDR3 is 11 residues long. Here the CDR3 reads CASRAEDLAFF. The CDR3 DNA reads TGTGCCAGCAGGGCGGAGGACTTGGCTTTCTTT.

The CDR3 nucleotides are TGTGCCAGCAGACCTCGGACAGGTTCAGTCTATGGCTACACCTTC. Translating it yields CASRPRTGSVYGYTF. The rearrangement links TRBV6-6 to TRBJ1-2; 7 positions match TRBD1. The CDR3 runs to 15 residues. The germline V gene encodes CDR1 MNHNY and CDR2 SVGAGI (reference sequence). The V segment lost 6 bases and the J segment 4 bases; nucleotides outside the gene matches: 11.

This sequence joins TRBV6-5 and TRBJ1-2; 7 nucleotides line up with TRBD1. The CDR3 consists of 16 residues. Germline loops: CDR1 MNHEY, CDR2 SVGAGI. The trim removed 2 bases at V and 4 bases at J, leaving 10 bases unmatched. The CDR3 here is CASSYRQARGTYGYTF. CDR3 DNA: TGTGCCAGCAGTTACAGGCAGGCCAGGGGGACCTATGGCTACACCTTC.